This T cell receptor (beta chain) was captured by sequencing in a study of T cells in Graves' hyperthyroidism and ophthalmopathy. Study conclusions and caveats: Researchers found most expanded thyroid clonotypes above 0.001 in blood as well.

TCR beta CDR3 regions were amplified from RNA transcripts. Carried out on the TCR CDR3, a first-round RT-PCR used the HTBI primer set. TCRdb re-called the multiplex PCR reads through MiXCR, storing one row per CDR3 protein. The sample includes approximately 520,000 distinct CDR3 sequences, less than 25% seen only once; the top ten take 26%. Germline values: CDR1 MNHEY, CDR2 SVGEGT. The CDR3 runs 16 residues. V shed 6 bases and J 2 bases; nucleotides not matched to a gene: 9. When ophthalmopathy did not progress within 18 months, Graves' hyperthyroidism was considered stable. With a duration under 2 months, the hyperthyroidism was newly diagnosed in patients aged 18 to 65. PBMCs were sourced from more than 7.5 ml fresh peripheral blood. Concerning this clonotype: Its target is unknown.

The chain uses TRBV6-2 or TRBV6-3 and TRBJ1-3; 8 bases are shared with TRBD1. The TCR originated in a man aged 18 to 29 with Graves' hyperthyroidism. The sequenced sample was blood. The CDR3 reads CASSKRPGGPGNTIYF. For the CDR3, the DNA is TGTGCCAGCAGCAAACGACCAGGGGGCCCTGGAAACACCATATATTTT.